This is a list of T cell receptor beta chains from one sample in a study of OX40 agonist ivuxolimab in advanced cancers. Repertoires were generated with immunoSEQ multiplex PCR, while TCRdb's copy carries only in-frame clones and drops some. Of around 60,000 clones listed, 70% to 85% are singletons. Specimen: CD4+ or CD8+ T cells sorted from blood, collected in a trial of the OX40 agonist ivuxolimab. Receptors originate from an adult with an advanced solid tumor such as melanoma, head and neck, liver or kidney cancer. Both conserved end residues are part of each CDR3. The D gene is left open where the match is weak. Some rows mark clone size as missing; the rest say once, few, many or name a class of expanded clone.

cdr3_nt: TGTGCCAGCAGCGATCGACAGTCGGCCGGGGAGCTGTTTTTT
cdr3_aa: CASSDRQSAGELFF
v_call: TRBV11-1
j_call: TRBJ2-2
clone_size: -
d_call: -

cdr3_nt: TGTGCCAGCAGCATCGGACGGTTGGGAACTGAAGCTTTCTTT
cdr3_aa: CASSIGRLGTEAFF
v_call: TRBV13
j_call: TRBJ1-1
clone_size: few
d_call: -

cdr3_nt: TGTGCCAGCAGCTTGGGTCTGCAGGTCTACGAGCAGTACTTC
cdr3_aa: CASSLGLQVYEQYF
v_call: TRBV5-5
j_call: TRBJ2-7
clone_size: -
d_call: -

cdr3_nt: TGTGCCAGCAGCTTAGCCGGGACAGGGGCGTATTTT
cdr3_aa: CASSLAGTGAYF
v_call: TRBV7-8
j_call: TRBJ1-3
clone_size: few
d_call: TRBD1

cdr3_nt: TGTGCCAGCAGTCCCCCGTGGGGGCTCGAACACCGGGGAGCTGTTTTT
cdr3_aa: CASSPPWGLEHRGAVF
v_call: TRBV25-1
j_call: TRBJ2-2
clone_size: -
d_call: -

cdr3_nt: TGTGCCAGCAGCTCCAAAGACCAGACAGGGTGGAACACTGAAGCTTTCTTT
cdr3_aa: CASSSKDQTGWNTEAFF
v_call: TRBV11-2
j_call: TRBJ1-1
clone_size: -
d_call: TRBD1

cdr3_nt: TGTGCCAGCAGTTTAATCCCTATCGAGCCCGGGAGGGGAAACACCATATATTTT
cdr3_aa: CASSLIPIEPGRGNTIYF
v_call: TRBV27
j_call: TRBJ1-3
clone_size: -
d_call: -

cdr3_nt: TGTGCCAGCAGCACCTTAGCGGGGGGTGACATTCAGTACTTC
cdr3_aa: CASSTLAGGDIQYF
v_call: TRBV5-4
j_call: TRBJ2-4
clone_size: -
d_call: TRBD2

cdr3_nt: TGTGCTAGTGGTTTGGCCCGACAGGCCAAGGGGGAGACCCAGTACTTC
cdr3_aa: CASGLARQAKGETQYF
v_call: TRBV12-5
j_call: TRBJ2-5
clone_size: -
d_call: -

cdr3_nt: TGTGCCAGCAGCGTACAAGCGGGGGGCCAAACAGATACGCAGTATTTT
cdr3_aa: CASSVQAGGQTDTQYF
v_call: TRBV7-9
j_call: TRBJ2-3
clone_size: -
d_call: TRBD2

cdr3_nt: TGTGCCAGCAGACAGGGGTCCTATGGCTACACCTTC
cdr3_aa: CASRQGSYGYTF
v_call: TRBV28
j_call: TRBJ1-2
clone_size: few
d_call: TRBD1

cdr3_nt: TGCGCCAGCAGCTTGGCCGGCAGCGGGAGTCCCTCCAATGAGCAGTTCTTC
cdr3_aa: CASSLAGSGSPSNEQFF
v_call: TRBV5-1
j_call: TRBJ2-1
clone_size: -
d_call: TRBD2

cdr3_nt: TGTGCCAGATGCCATGGGACAGACCGCTCTAACTATGGCTACACCTTC
cdr3_aa: CARCHGTDRSNYGYTF
v_call: TRBV6-7
j_call: TRBJ1-2
clone_size: -
d_call: TRBD1

cdr3_nt: TGTGCCATCAGTGAGTCGAAAGCGGCTAGCACAGATACGCAGTATTTT
cdr3_aa: CAISESKAASTDTQYF
v_call: TRBV10-3
j_call: TRBJ2-3
clone_size: -
d_call: -

cdr3_nt: TGTGCCAGCAGTTTCGGCTACCAAGAGACCCAGTACTTC
cdr3_aa: CASSFGYQETQYF
v_call: TRBV28
j_call: TRBJ2-5
clone_size: -
d_call: -

cdr3_nt: TGTGCCAGCAGCTTAGACAGGGCTGGAAACACCATATATTTT
cdr3_aa: CASSLDRAGNTIYF
v_call: TRBV11-2
j_call: TRBJ1-3
clone_size: -
d_call: -